One and the same sample provided the 27 T cell receptor beta chains below, sequenced in a study of T cells after posttransplantation cyclophosphamide. Methotrexate plus calcineurin inhibitor accompanied controls' myeloablative marrow transplants; sampling was 1 year later. The method was immunoSEQ multiplex PCR; TCRdb's version includes in-frame clones alone and lacks a portion of them. The sample has about 22,000 clones, roughly 90% seen once. Sample: PBMCs, taken after an allogeneic stem cell transplant with a calcineurin inhibitor and methotrexate. The receptors shown here come from a female patient aged 50-60 years who received an allogeneic stem cell transplant from an unrelated donor, was CMV-positive, and had chronic GVHD only. A share of the T cells may be of graft donor origin.

V gene TRBV6-5 combines with J gene TRBJ2-3; 9 bases are a match to TRBD2. Germline loops: CDR1 MNHEY, CDR2 SVGAGI. The trim removed 2 bases at V and 3 bases at J, leaving 0 bases unmatched. There are 14 residues in the CDR3. CDR3 in amino acids: CASSYLAGTDTQYF. CDR3 DNA: TGTGCCAGCAGTTACCTAGCGGGGACAGATACGCAGTATTTT.

CDR3 sequence reads: CASSLYSGSGLTGELFF. CDR3 nucleotide sequence: TGTGCCAGCAGCTTATATAGCGGGAGCGGACTCACCGGGGAGCTGTTTTTT. J is TRBJ2-2 and V is TRBV11-3, with 9 bases matching TRBD2. This CDR3 has 17 residues. Germline V CDR1 and CDR2: SGHNT, YENEEA. The ends lost 2 bases at V and 4 bases at J; junction bases unmatched: 8.

V is TRBV9 and J is TRBJ2-5; the match to TRBD2 covers 8 bases. Germline V gene lookup returns CDR1 SGDLS and CDR2 YYNGEE. This CDR3 region has 16 residues. V was clipped by 2 bases and J by 3 bases; unmatched bases: 9. The CDR3 nucleotides are TGTGCCAGCAGCGTGTTACAAGCGGGAGTAGAAGAGACCCAGTACTTC. The encoded protein is CASSVLQAGVEETQYF. Drawing the rest from reference TRBV9 and TRBJ2-5, the complete variable domain is DSGVTQTPKHLITATGQRVTLRCSPRSGDLSVYWYQQSLDQGLQFLIQYYNGEERAKGNILERFSAQQFPDLHSELNLSSLELGDSALYFCASSVLQAGVEETQYFGPGTRLLVL.

The chain couples TRBV28 to TRBJ2-7; D is perhaps TRBD2 (5 bases). The CDR3 is 15 residues long. Germline V lookup: CDR1 MDHEN, CDR2 SYDVKM. The V and J ends lost 7 bases and 6 bases respectively, with 22 bases between them. CDR3: CASKNKVGVGSEQYF. In DNA, the CDR3 is TGTGCCAGCAAAAACAAAGTCGGGGTGGGCAGCGAGCAGTACTTC.

This clone was observed a handful of times. V gene TRBV19 combines with J gene TRBJ1-5; tentatively, D is TRBD1 (6 bases). The CDR3 has 15 residues. Trimming took off 7 bases at V and 5 bases at J, with 18 bases between the two ends. CDR1 and CDR2 from the germline V gene are LNHDA and SQIVND (reference sequence). The CDR3 nucleotides are TGTGCCAGTATCGCTATACAGGGTTTATATCAGCCCCAGCATTTT. Residues: CASIAIQGLYQPQHF.

V is TRBV30 and J is TRBJ1-2; D is unclear. V was cut by 3 bases and J by 4 bases, with 9 bases left in between. Germline V gene sequence: CDR1 GTSNPN, CDR2 SVGIG (reference sequence). This CDR3 is built from 12 residues. The CDR3 here is CAWSETTYGYTF. The CDR3 DNA reads as TGTGCCTGGAGCGAGACTACCTATGGCTACACCTTC.

V is TRBV7-2 and J is TRBJ2-7, with 11 bases fitting TRBD2. Trimming took 8 bases from V and 5 from J; bases not matched to a gene: 11. Germline V gene data show CDR1 as SGHTA and CDR2 as FQGNSA. The CDR3 has 15 amino acids. CDR3 DNA sequence: TGTGCCAGCTGGGCTAGCGGGAGGCCCTGGGACGAGCAGTACTTC. This translates into CASWASGRPWDEQYF.

The genes are TRBV4-1 and TRBJ2-3; TRBD2 matches at 10 bases. The length of the CDR3 is 19 residues. Trimming removed 4 bases from V and 4 bases from J; junction bases left unmatched: 17. CDR1 is MGHRA, CDR2 YSYEKL, per germline. CDR3 sequence reads: CASSPWPSGRGESADTQYF. The CDR3 region has the DNA TGCGCCAGCAGCCCCTGGCCGAGCGGGAGGGGAGAGTCGGCAGATACGCAGTATTTT.

This clone appeared a single time. The rearrangement uses TRBV6-6 and TRBJ1-2; 7 bases are shared with TRBD1. The CDR3 runs to 15 residues. V was pared by 6 bases and J by 3 bases, with 10 bases of the junction left unmatched. Germline assignment: CDR1 MNHNY and CDR2 SVGAGI (reference sequence). The CDR3 DNA follows: TGTGCCAGCAGCCGGGACAGCCAGCTAGACTATGGCTACACCTTC. Translation: CASSRDSQLDYGYTF.

V gene TRBV7-9 combines with J gene TRBJ2-3, with TRBD1 as a possible D gene (7 bases). The CDR3 length is 16 residues. Trimming took 4 bases from V and 0 from J, leaving 14 bases between them. Germline V gene data show CDR1 as SEHNR and CDR2 as FQNEAQ (reference sequence). The CDR3 is CASSSGGLPSTDTQYF. In nucleotides, the CDR3 is TGTGCCAGCAGCTCAGGGGGGCTCCCCAGCACAGATACGCAGTATTTT.

The gene calls are TRBV5-1 and TRBJ1-1; 7 bases are a match to TRBD1. This CDR3 contains 14 residues. With 4 bases clipped from V and 6 bases from J, the junction kept 9 bases outside the gene matches. Germline V gene data show CDR1 as SGHRS and CDR2 as YFSETQ. In nucleotides, the CDR3 is TGCGCCAGCAGCACGGGGACAGCCCCCCCTGAAGCTTTCTTT. Its protein product is CASSTGTAPPEAFF.

In this sample, this clone turned up once. The chain has TRBV30 and TRBJ2-7, with 8 nucleotides matching TRBD2. Losses at the gene ends were 0 bases for V and 2 bases for J; bases not matched to a gene: 9. The CDR3 sequence is 16 residues long. The germline V gene has CDR1 GTSNPN and CDR2 SVGIG (reference sequence). In DNA form, the CDR3 reads TGTGCCTGGAGTGTACGGGATAGCGGGGTCGCCTACGAGCAGTACTTC. Its translation: CAWSVRDSGVAYEQYF.

The chain has TRBV5-4 and TRBJ2-6, with TRBD1 identical over 7 bases. V shed 5 bases, J shed 0 bases, and the junction held 11 bases outside the gene matches. The germline CDR1 and CDR2 sequences are SGHNT and YYREEE (reference sequence). This CDR3 is 18 amino acids long. CDR3 in amino acids: CASSSGTESFSGANVLTF. The CDR3 DNA follows: TGTGCCAGCAGTTCCGGGACAGAGAGCTTCTCTGGGGCCAACGTCCTGACTTTC.

The chain has TRBV5-4 and TRBJ1-5; 8 bases fit TRBD1. This CDR3 has 13 amino acids. V shed 0 bases, J shed 12 bases, and the junction held 5 bases outside the gene matches. CDR1 is SGHNT, CDR2 YYREEE, per germline (reference sequence). The CDR3 spells CASSLDETGVQHF. CDR3 nucleotides: TGTGCCAGCAGCTTGGACGAGACAGGGGTCCAGCATTTT.

This chain joins TRBV7-6 and TRBJ2-7, with D possibly TRBD2 on 6 matching bases. Per the germline V gene, CDR1 is SGHVS and CDR2 is FNYEAQ. V was trimmed by 5 bases and J by 6 bases, leaving 23 bases between them. The CDR3 is 16 amino acids. The CDR3 nucleotides read TGTGCCAGCAGCACCACCCGGGACTTGAGGCCGGGCGAGCAGTACTTC. Translation gives CASSTTRDLRPGEQYF.

V gene TRBV5-4 combines with J gene TRBJ2-2; 14 positions agree with TRBD2. Germline V gives CDR1 SGHNT, CDR2 YYREEE (reference sequence). V shed 4 bases and J 5 bases; nucleotides not matched to a gene: 4. The CDR3 has 16 residues. CDR3: CASSLGLAGGTGELFF. The CDR3 bases are TGTGCCAGCAGCCTCGGACTAGCGGGAGGTACCGGGGAGCTGTTTTTT.

The chain links TRBV28 to TRBJ2-5; a possible D gene is TRBD1 (5 bases). The CDR3 length is 17 residues. Germline CDR1 MDHEN, CDR2 SYDVKM. V was shortened by 3 bases and J by 1 base, with 18 bases between the two germline ends. The CDR3 DNA reads as TGTGCCAGCAGTTTTTGGACGGTTGGTCAGGGCCAAGAGACCCAGTACTTC. Translated: CASSFWTVGQGQETQYF.

The chain is built from TRBV19 and TRBJ2-7; D uncertain. Germline V gene lookup returns CDR1 LNHDA and CDR2 SQIVND (reference sequence). Trimming removed 8 bases at V and 1 base at J, with 9 bases between. This CDR3 region has 12 residues. The CDR3 coding sequence is TGTGCCAGTCACGGCGGATCCTACGAGCAGTACTTC. Its translation is CASHGGSYEQYF.

This clone came up a few times. The rearrangement links TRBV28 to TRBJ1-2; D is possibly TRBD1 (6 bases). This CDR3 is 15 amino acids long. Germline-derived CDR1 and CDR2 are MDHEN and SYDVKM. V was cut by 0 bases and J by 4 bases, with 12 bases left in between. CDR3 nucleotide sequence: TGTGCCAGCAGTTTATGGGGGGCAAAAAGCTATGGCTACACCTTC. It specifies CASSLWGAKSYGYTF.

The rearrangement joins TRBV27 to TRBJ1-1; perhaps TRBD1 as D (6 bases). V lost 6 bases and J 1 base, leaving 18 bases between the germline ends. This CDR3 comprises 16 residues. Germline V gene data show CDR1 as MNHEY and CDR2 as SMNVEV (reference sequence). The CDR3 DNA reads TGTGCCAGCAGACCCCTCGGCGGGGGCCAGAACACTGAAGCTTTCTTT. Translating gives CASRPLGGGQNTEAFF.

The rearrangement links TRBV15 to TRBJ2-7; 10 positions match TRBD1. This CDR3 comprises 14 residues. Germline V gene sequence: CDR1 LNHNV, CDR2 YYDKDF (reference sequence). V lost 7 bases, J lost 4 bases, and 7 bases stayed unmatched. The CDR3 coding sequence is TGTGCCACCACCGACGACAGGGGGCCGTACGAGCAGTACTTC. Amino acids: CATTDDRGPYEQYF.

The chain is built from TRBV5-5 and TRBJ2-1; D unresolved. CDR3 size: 16 residues. Germline values: CDR1 SGHKS, CDR2 YYEKEE (reference sequence). V was trimmed by 0 bases and J by 3 bases, leaving 13 bases between them. CDR3 protein: CASSLGALWVYNEQFF. CDR3 bases: TGTGCCAGCAGCTTGGGAGCGTTGTGGGTCTACAATGAGCAGTTCTTC.

The table lists this clone with a count of one. The V call is TRBV6-6, the J call TRBJ2-7; 11 bases match TRBD1. The J segment lost 2 bases and the V segment lost 6 bases, leaving 6 bases of the junction unmatched. Germline values: CDR1 MNHNY, CDR2 SVGAGI (reference sequence). This CDR3 comprises 15 residues. In DNA form, the CDR3 reads TGTGCCAGCAGCTGGACAGGGGGCACTACCTACGAGCAGTACTTC. Its protein product is CASSWTGGTTYEQYF.

The chain joins TRBV18 to TRBJ1-4, with 11 positions matching TRBD1. Trimming cost V 5 bases and J 0 bases; bases outside gene matches: 5. The CDR3 runs 17 residues. The V gene's germline CDR1 is KGHSH and CDR2 LQKENI. CDR3 protein: CASSAGTGGATNEKLFF. In nucleotides, the CDR3 is TGTGCCAGCTCAGCCGGGACAGGGGGTGCAACTAATGAAAAACTGTTTTTT.

The table lists this clone with a count of one. The chain links TRBV7-3 to TRBJ2-1, with TRBD2 identical over 8 bases. From germline, CDR1 is SGHTA and CDR2 FQGTGA. This CDR3 spans 15 amino acids. J lost 1 base, V lost 3 bases, and 2 bases had no gene match. The CDR3 region is CASSLVAGSYNEQFF. The DNA of the CDR3 is TGTGCCAGCAGCTTGGTAGCGGGATCCTACAATGAGCAGTTCTTC.

The chain recombines TRBV7-9 with TRBJ2-5, with 8 positions matching TRBD1. The CDR3 sequence is 15 residues long. Germline lookup yields CDR1 SEHNR and CDR2 FQNEAQ (reference sequence). Trimming removed 5 bases from V and 5 bases from J; junction bases left unmatched: 10. CDR3 bases: TGTGCCAGCAGCCCCCAAAACAGGGGGTCGGAGACCCAGTACTTC. The encoded protein is CASSPQNRGSETQYF.

J is TRBJ2-7 and V is TRBV18; TRBD2 is a possible D gene (5 bases). This CDR3 comprises 14 residues. In germline, CDR1 is KGHSH, CDR2 LQKENI. The ends were cut back, 0 bases at V and 1 base at J, with 7 bases in the middle. CDR3 bases: TGTGCCAGCTCACCACCGGAGGAGTCCTACGAGCAGTACTTC. As protein: CASSPPEESYEQYF.